Listed here are 3 T cell receptor beta chains from one sample, sequenced in a study of T cell responses to AZD1222 COVID-19 vaccine. Method: immunoSEQ multiplex PCR; TCRdb's copy keeps in-frame clones and lacks some. Of approximately 150,000 clones listed, about 90% are singletons. The sample consisted of peripheral blood, taken 28 days after the second AZD1222 dose. The receptors were gathered from an adult who received the AZD1222 COVID-19 vaccine.

The rearrangement uses TRBV2 and TRBJ2-5; D unresolved. This CDR3 is built from 12 residues. Germline V CDR1 and CDR2: SNHLY, FYNNEI. The V end was cut by 7 bases, the J end by 4 bases, with 10 bases between. The CDR3 reads CASKGTGETQYF. The CDR3 DNA is TGTGCCAGCAAGGGTACGGGAGAGACCCAGTACTTC.

V usage is TRBV2 and J usage is TRBJ1-5; D not certain. Germline CDR1 SNHLY, CDR2 FYNNEI. The CDR3 runs to 11 residues. Trimming stripped 6 bases from V and 5 bases from J, with 5 bases between. The DNA for the CDR3 is TGTGCCAGCAGGGCGGATCAGCCCCAGCATTTT. This codes for CASRADQPQHF.

V is TRBV7-2 and J is TRBJ2-3; D gene uncertain. Germline CDR1 reads SGHTA; CDR2 reads FQGNSA. This CDR3 spans 15 amino acids. V was pared by 2 bases and J by 3 bases, with 12 bases between. The CDR3 sequence is CASSLQGGLTDTQYF. CDR3 nucleotide sequence: TGTGCCAGCAGCTTACAAGGCGGCCTTACAGATACGCAGTATTTT.